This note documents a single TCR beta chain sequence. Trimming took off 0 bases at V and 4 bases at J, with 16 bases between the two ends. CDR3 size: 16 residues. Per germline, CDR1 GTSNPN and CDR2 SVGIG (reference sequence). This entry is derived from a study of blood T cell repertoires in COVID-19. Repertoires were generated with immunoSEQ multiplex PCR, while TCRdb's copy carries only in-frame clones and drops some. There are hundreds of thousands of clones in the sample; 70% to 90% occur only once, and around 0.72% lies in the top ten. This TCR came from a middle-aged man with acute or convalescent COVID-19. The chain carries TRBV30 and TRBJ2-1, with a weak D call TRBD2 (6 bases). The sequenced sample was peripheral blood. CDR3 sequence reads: CAWSVFPSAGYNEQFF. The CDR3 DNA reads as TGTGCCTGGAGTGTATTCCCTAGCGCCGGTTACAATGAGCAGTTCTTC.